This T cell receptor beta chain came from a study of Graves' ophthalmopathy and Graves' hyperthyroidism. Amplification targeted the TCR beta CDR3 regions, with RNA transcripts as the source material. First-round RT-PCR used HTBI primers; second-round multiplex PCR followed. TCRdb processed the multiplex PCR reads anew with MiXCR; each CDR3 protein has one entry. The table has 600,000 to 700,000 distinct CDR3 sequences, just over 40% seen once. The source material was peripheral blood. This sequence was found in an adult man with Graves' ophthalmopathy.

CDR3 DNA sequence: TGTGCCATCAGTGAGTCAGCGGGGGGGCCGGAGACCCAGTACTTC. Its protein product is CAISESAGGPETQYF. The gene calls are TRBV10-3 and TRBJ2-5, with TRBD2 identical over 10 bases. V was pared by 0 bases and J by 5 bases, with 3 bases of the junction left unmatched. CDR1 and CDR2 (germline): ENHRY, SYGVKD. This CDR3 region has 15 residues.